This TCR beta chain was sequenced in a study of shared clonotypes between healthy human individuals. About the research overall: Each donor's CD8 memory used one plate, CD8 naive two, each CD4 subset three.

A single count supports this clone. The antigen remains unidentified. Produced via immunoSEQ multiplex PCR; TCRdb's table is partial and in-frame only. The profile shows millions of clones, 85% to 95% of them singletons. Losses at the gene ends were 6 bases for V and 1 base for J; bases not matched to a gene: 8. CDR3 length: 15 residues. From germline, CDR1 is SGHVS and CDR2 FQNEAQ. General study points: Naive CD4 clonotype sharing across several donors was around 5.5%.

J is TRBJ2-7 and V is TRBV7-8; 8 nucleotides match TRBD1. Sample: naive CD4+ T cells sorted from blood. Subset: CD45RA+ positively selected. The receptor comes from a man aged 18 to 30 in good health. CDR3 in amino acids: CASRRTGGDSYEQYF. Here the CDR3 DNA reads TGTGCCAGCAGAAGAACAGGGGGAGATTCCTACGAGCAGTACTTC. Full variable domain (missing parts from reference TRBV7-8 and TRBJ2-7): GAGVSQSPRYKVAKRGQDVALRCDPISGHVSLFWYQQALGQGPEFLTYFQNEAQLDKSGLPSDRFFAERPEGSVSTLKIQRTQQEDSAVYLCASRRTGGDSYEQYFGPGTRLTVT.